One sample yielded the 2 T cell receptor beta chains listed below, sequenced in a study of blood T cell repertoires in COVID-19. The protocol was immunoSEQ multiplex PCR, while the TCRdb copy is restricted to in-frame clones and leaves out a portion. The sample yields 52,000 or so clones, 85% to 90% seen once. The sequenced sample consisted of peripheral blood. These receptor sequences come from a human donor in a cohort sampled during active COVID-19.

The CDR3 here is CASSPPGRGFTDTQYF. DNA for the CDR3: TGTGCCAGTAGCCCCCCTGGGCGGGGCTTCACAGATACGCAGTATTTT. The V call is TRBV19, the J call TRBJ2-3; tentative D call: TRBD2 (6 bases). Per the germline V gene, CDR1 is LNHDA and CDR2 is SQIVND (reference sequence). The CDR3 length is 16 residues. Trimming stripped 6 bases from V and 2 bases from J, with 18 bases between.

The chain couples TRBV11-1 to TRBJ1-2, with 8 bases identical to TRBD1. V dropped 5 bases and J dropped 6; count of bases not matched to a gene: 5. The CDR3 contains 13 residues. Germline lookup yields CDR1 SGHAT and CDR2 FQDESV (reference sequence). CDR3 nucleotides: TGTGCCAGCAGCAGGACAGGGTTAAATGGCTACACCTTC. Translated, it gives CASSRTGLNGYTF. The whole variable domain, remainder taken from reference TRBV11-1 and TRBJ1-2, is EAEVAQSPRYKITEKSQAVAFWCDPISGHATLYWYRQILGQGPELLVQFQDESVVDDSQLPKDRFSAERLKGVDSTLKIQPAELGDSAMYLCASSRTGLNGYTFGSGTRLTVV.